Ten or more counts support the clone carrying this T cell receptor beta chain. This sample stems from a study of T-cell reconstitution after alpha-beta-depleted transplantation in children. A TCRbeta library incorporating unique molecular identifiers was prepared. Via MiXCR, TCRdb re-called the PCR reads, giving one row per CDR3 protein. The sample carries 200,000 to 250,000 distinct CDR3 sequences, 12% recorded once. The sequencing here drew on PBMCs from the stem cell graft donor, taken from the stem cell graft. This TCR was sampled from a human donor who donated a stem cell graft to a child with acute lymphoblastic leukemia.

The CDR3 coding sequence is TGTGCCAGCAGTCCCGACTTCGGTGAGCAGTTCTTC. This encodes CASSPDFGEQFF. The chain employs TRBV6-2 or TRBV6-3 and TRBJ2-1; the D is unclear. CDR1 MNHEY and CDR2 SVGEGT come from the germline V gene. V lost 5 bases to trimming and J lost 9 bases, with 11 bases between them. CDR3 length: 12 amino acids.